Here is one T cell receptor (beta chain) with its context. Its specificity is unknown. V dropped 5 bases and J dropped 5; count of bases not matched to a gene: 4. Looked up from germline, CDR1 is SGHTA and CDR2 is FQGTGA. The CDR3 contains 13 residues. This sample was taken from a study of T cell responses to AZD1222 COVID-19 vaccine. Overall study results and limits: Donors, mostly white British, included more females; clonal diversity was possibly underestimated. Among vaccine-associated CD4 TCRs, coverage spanned spike, with dominance at 160-218 and 743-854.

Only in-frame clones appear in the TCRdb table, and some are missing; sequencing was by immunoSEQ multiplex PCR. The table records some 150,000 clones, approximately 91% of them present only once. The sequence was collected from an adult who had recovered from COVID-19. Here the sequenced sample was peripheral blood, taken after recovery from COVID-19. This sequence joins TRBV7-3 and TRBJ2-5, with 8 bases lining up with TRBD1. The CDR3 reads CASSLTGDETQYF. The CDR3 DNA follows: TGTGCCAGCAGCCTGACAGGGGATGAGACCCAGTACTTC.